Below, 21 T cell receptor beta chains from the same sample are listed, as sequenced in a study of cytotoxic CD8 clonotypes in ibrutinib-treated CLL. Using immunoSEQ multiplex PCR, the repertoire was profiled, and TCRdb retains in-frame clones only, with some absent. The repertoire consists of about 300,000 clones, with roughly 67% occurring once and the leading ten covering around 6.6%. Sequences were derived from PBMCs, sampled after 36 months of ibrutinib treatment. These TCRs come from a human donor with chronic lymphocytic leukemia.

CDR3 DNA sequence: TGCGCCAGCAGCCTACAGGGGTTGGGCGATGGCTACACCTTC. It codes for CASSLQGLGDGYTF. The chain joins TRBV4-1 to TRBJ1-2; 7 nucleotides agree with TRBD1. Germline V lookup: CDR1 MGHRA, CDR2 YSYEKL. Trimming removed 4 bases from V and 6 bases from J; junction bases left unmatched: 8. CDR3 length: 14 residues.

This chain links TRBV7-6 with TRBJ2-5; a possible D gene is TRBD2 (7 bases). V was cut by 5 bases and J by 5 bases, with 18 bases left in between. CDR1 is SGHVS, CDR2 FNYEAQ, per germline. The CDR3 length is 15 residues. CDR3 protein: CASSPTAGHGETQYF. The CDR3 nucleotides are TGTGCCAGCAGCCCAACAGCGGGACATGGGGAGACCCAGTACTTC.

CDR3 nucleotide sequence: TGTGCCACCAGCAGAACTCTTTTGGGGAGTCCCAATCAGCCCCAGCATTTT. Translating it yields CATSRTLLGSPNQPQHF. This rearrangement joins TRBV15 to TRBJ1-5; D gene uncertain. CDR1 is LNHNV, CDR2 YYDKDF, per germline (reference sequence). Deletions cut 2 bases from V and 3 bases from J, with 17 bases between. The CDR3 sequence is 17 residues long. The full variable domain, with the rest looked up from reference TRBV15 and TRBJ1-5, is DAMVIQNPRYQVTQFGKPVTLSCSQTLNHNVMYWYQQKSSQAPKLLFHYYDKDFNNEADTPDNFQSRRPNTSFCFLDIRSPGLGDTAMYLCATSRTLLGSPNQPQHFGDGTRLSIL.

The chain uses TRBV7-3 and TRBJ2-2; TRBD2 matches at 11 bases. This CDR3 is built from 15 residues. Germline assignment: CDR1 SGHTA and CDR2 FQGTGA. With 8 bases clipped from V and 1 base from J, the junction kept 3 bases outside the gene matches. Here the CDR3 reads CASGTSGGNTGELFF. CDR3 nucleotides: TGTGCCAGCGGAACTAGCGGGGGGAACACCGGGGAGCTGTTTTTT.

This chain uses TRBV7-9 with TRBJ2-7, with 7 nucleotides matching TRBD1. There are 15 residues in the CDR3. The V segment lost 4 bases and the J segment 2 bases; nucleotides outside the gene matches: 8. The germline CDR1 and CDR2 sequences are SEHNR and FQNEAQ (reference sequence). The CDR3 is CASSSSGQRPYEQYF. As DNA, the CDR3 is TGTGCCAGCAGCTCGTCGGGACAGAGACCCTACGAGCAGTACTTC.

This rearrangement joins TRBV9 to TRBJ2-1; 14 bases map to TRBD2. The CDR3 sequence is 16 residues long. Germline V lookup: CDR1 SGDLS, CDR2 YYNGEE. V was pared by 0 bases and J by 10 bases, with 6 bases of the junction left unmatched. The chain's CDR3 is CASSVGLAGGPGEQFF. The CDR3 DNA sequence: TGTGCCAGCAGCGTAGGACTAGCGGGAGGGCCGGGCGAGCAGTTCTTC.

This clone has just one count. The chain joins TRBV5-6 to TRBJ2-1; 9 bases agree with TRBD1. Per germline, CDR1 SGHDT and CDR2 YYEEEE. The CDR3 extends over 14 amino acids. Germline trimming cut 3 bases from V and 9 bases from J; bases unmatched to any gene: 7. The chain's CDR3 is CASSWTGDGPEQFF. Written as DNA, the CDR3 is TGTGCCAGCAGCTGGACAGGGGACGGGCCTGAGCAGTTCTTC.

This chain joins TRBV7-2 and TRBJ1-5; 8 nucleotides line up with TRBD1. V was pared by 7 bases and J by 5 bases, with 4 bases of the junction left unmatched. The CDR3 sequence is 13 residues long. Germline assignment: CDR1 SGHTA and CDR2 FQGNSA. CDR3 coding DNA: TGTGCCAGCACCTTGGACAGGGATCAGCCCCAGCATTTT. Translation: CASTLDRDQPQHF. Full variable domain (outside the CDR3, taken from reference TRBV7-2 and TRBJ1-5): GAGVSQSPSNKVTEKGKDVELRCDPISGHTALYWYRQSLGQGLEFLIYFQGNSAPDKSGLPSDRFSAERTGGSVSTLTIQRTQQEDSAVYLCASTLDRDQPQHFGDGTRLSIL.

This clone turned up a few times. The CDR3 sequence: CASSQQRQNNSPLHF. Written as DNA, the CDR3 is TGCGCCAGCAGCCAACAACGACAGAATAATTCACCCCTCCACTTT. The chain combines TRBV4-1 with TRBJ1-6, with a possible D match to TRBD1 (5 bases). This CDR3 has 15 residues. V was clipped by 2 bases and J by 5 bases, with 10 bases between them. Germline assignment: CDR1 MGHRA and CDR2 YSYEKL.

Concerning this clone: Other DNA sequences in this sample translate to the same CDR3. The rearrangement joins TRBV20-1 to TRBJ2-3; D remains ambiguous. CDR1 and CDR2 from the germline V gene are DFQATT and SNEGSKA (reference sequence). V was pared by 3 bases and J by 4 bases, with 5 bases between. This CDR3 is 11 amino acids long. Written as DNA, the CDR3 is TGCAGTGCTAGGGTGTCAGATACGCAGTATTTT. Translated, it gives CSARVSDTQYF.

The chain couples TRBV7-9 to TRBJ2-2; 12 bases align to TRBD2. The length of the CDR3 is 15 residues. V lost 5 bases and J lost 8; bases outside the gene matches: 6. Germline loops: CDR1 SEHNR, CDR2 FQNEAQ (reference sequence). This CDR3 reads CASSPGLAGVGELFF. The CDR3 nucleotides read TGTGCCAGCAGCCCGGGACTAGCGGGCGTGGGGGAGCTGTTTTTT.

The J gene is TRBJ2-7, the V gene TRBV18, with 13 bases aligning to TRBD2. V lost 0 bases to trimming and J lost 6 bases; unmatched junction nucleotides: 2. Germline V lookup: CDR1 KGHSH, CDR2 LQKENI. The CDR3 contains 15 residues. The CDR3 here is CASSPPGLAGFEQYF. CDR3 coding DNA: TGTGCCAGCTCACCACCGGGACTAGCGGGATTCGAGCAGTACTTC.

CDR3 loop: CASSPTNLYEAFF. CDR3 DNA: TGCGCCAGCAGCCCGACCAACCTATATGAAGCTTTCTTT. The chain is built from TRBV5-1 and TRBJ1-1, with D unclear. V shed 4 bases and J shed 7 bases, with 14 bases lying between them. CDR1 and CDR2 (germline): SGHRS, YFSETQ. CDR3 length: 13 amino acids. The variable domain in full, with the rest retrieved from reference TRBV5-1 and TRBJ1-1, is KAGVTQTPRYLIKTRGQQVTLSCSPISGHRSVSWYQQTPGQGLQFLFEYFSETQRNKGNFPGRFSGRQFSNSRSEMNVSTLELGDSALYLCASSPTNLYEAFFGQGTRLTVV.

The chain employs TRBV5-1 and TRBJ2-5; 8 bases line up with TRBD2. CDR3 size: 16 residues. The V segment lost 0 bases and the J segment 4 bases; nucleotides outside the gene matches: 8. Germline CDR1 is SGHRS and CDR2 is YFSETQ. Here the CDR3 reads CASSLGAGVMVETQYF. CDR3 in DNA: TGCGCCAGCAGCTTGGGAGCGGGGGTTATGGTAGAGACCCAGTACTTC. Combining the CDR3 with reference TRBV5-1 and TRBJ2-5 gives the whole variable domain KAGVTQTPRYLIKTRGQQVTLSCSPISGHRSVSWYQQTPGQGLQFLFEYFSETQRNKGNFPGRFSGRQFSNSRSEMNVSTLELGDSALYLCASSLGAGVMVETQYFGPGTRLLVL.

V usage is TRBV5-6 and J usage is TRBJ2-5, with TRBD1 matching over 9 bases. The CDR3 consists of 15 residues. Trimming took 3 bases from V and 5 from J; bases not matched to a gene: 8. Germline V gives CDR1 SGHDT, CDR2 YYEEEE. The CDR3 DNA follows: TGTGCCAGCAGCTGGGGACAGGGAGTCCGGGAGACCCAGTACTTC. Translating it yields CASSWGQGVRETQYF. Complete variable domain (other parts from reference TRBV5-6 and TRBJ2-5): DAGVTQSPTHLIKTRGQQVTLRCSPKSGHDTVSWYQQALGQGPQFIFQYYEEEERQRGNFPDRFSGHQFPNYSSELNVNALLLGDSALYLCASSWGQGVRETQYFGPGTRLLVL.

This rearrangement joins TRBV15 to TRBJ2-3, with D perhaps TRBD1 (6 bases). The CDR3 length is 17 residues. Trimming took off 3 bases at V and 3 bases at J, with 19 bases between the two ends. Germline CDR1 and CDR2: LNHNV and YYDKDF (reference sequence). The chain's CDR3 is CATSSLVFGRGTDTQYF. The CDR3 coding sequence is TGTGCCACCAGCAGTTTAGTTTTTGGTAGGGGGACAGATACGCAGTATTTT.

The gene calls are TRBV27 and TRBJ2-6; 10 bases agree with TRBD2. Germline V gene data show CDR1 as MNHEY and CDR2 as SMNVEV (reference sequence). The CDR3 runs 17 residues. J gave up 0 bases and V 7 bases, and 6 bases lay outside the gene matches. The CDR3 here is CASNSSGGGSGANVLTF. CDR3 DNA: TGTGCCAGCAACTCTAGCGGGGGAGGCTCTGGGGCCAACGTCCTGACTTTC.

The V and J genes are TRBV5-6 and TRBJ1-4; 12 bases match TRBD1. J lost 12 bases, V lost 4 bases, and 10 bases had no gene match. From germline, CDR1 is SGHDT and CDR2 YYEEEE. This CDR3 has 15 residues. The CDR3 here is CASSTPGTGGAELFF. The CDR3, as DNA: TGTGCCAGCAGCACGCCGGGGACAGGGGGCGCAGAACTGTTTTTT.

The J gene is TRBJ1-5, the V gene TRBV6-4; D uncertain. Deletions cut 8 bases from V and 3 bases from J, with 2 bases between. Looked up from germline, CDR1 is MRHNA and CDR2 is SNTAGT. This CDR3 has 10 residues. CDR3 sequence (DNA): TGTGCCAGCCTCAATCAGCCCCAGCATTTT. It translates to CASLNQPQHF.

The CDR3 DNA follows: TGTGCCAGCAGTGATTGGGGGGCCAGTGGGCAGTTCTTC. Residues: CASSDWGASGQFF. The chain is built from TRBV2 and TRBJ2-1; D is possibly TRBD1 or TRBD2 (6 bases each). CDR1 and CDR2 from the germline V gene are SNHLY and FYNNEI. The V end was cut by 3 bases, the J end by 12 bases, with 15 bases between. The CDR3 loop spans 13 amino acids.

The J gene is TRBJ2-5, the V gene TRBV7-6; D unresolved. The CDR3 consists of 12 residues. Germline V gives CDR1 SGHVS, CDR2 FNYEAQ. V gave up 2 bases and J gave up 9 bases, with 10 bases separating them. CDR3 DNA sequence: TGTGCCAGCAGCTTACCTTCGGTTTCCCAGTACTTC. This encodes CASSLPSVSQYF.